Listed below are T cell receptor beta chains from one sample, sequenced in a study of control samples from healthy donors and cancer patients. The data were produced by immunoSEQ multiplex PCR, yet TCRdb's version contains in-frame clones alone and is incomplete. The sample holds approximately 97,000 clones, 80% to 95% seen once. Sequenced material: blood. The receptor set was obtained from a human donor in good health. The donor label of this sample is uncertain. CDR3s include the opening cysteine and the closing phenylalanine or tryptophan. Each record gives: V gene, J gene, clone size, D gene, CDR3 protein, CDR3 DNA. A D gene is named only where the DNA matches it firmly. Some rows mark clone size as missing; the rest say once, few, many or name a class of expanded clone.

V gene: TRBV6-5
J gene: TRBJ1-2
clone size: NA
D gene: TRBD1
CDR3 protein: CASSSRQGGYGYTF
CDR3 DNA: TGTGCCAGCAGTTCGAGACAGGGGGGCTATGGCTACACCTTC

V gene: TRBV18
J gene: TRBJ1-1
clone size: NA
D gene: NA
CDR3 protein: CASSPSVGAEAFF
CDR3 DNA: TGTGCCAGCTCACCGTCAGTTGGGGCTGAAGCTTTCTTT

V gene: TRBV23-1
J gene: TRBJ1-2
clone size: NA
D gene: NA
CDR3 protein: CASSQGFQSNYGYTF
CDR3 DNA: TGCGCCAGCAGTCAGGGTTTCCAATCTAACTATGGCTACACCTTC

V gene: TRBV18
J gene: TRBJ1-1
clone size: NA
D gene: NA
CDR3 protein: CASSSSPAQGDTEAFF
CDR3 DNA: TGTGCCAGCTCATCTTCCCCGGCTCAGGGCGACACTGAAGCTTTCTTT

V gene: TRBV2
J gene: TRBJ1-2
clone size: NA
D gene: NA
CDR3 protein: CASNLPPNYGYTF
CDR3 DNA: TGTGCCAGCAACCTTCCCCCTAACTATGGCTACACCTTC

V gene: TRBV11-2
J gene: TRBJ1-1
clone size: NA
D gene: NA
CDR3 protein: CASSSHRKNTEAFF
CDR3 DNA: TGTGCCAGCAGCTCACACAGGAAGAACACTGAAGCTTTCTTT

V gene: TRBV19
J gene: TRBJ1-5
clone size: few
D gene: NA
CDR3 protein: CASSSGFSGYQPQHF
CDR3 DNA: TGTGCCAGTAGTTCGGGATTCAGCGGTTATCAGCCCCAGCATTTT

V gene: TRBV24-1
J gene: TRBJ2-1
clone size: NA
D gene: NA
CDR3 protein: CATSEPRTASSYNEQFF
CDR3 DNA: TGTGCCACCAGTGAGCCCAGAACAGCGAGCTCCTACAATGAGCAGTTCTTC

V gene: TRBV2
J gene: TRBJ2-7
clone size: NA
D gene: TRBD1
CDR3 protein: CASKRTGGVYEQYF
CDR3 DNA: TGTGCCAGCAAACGAACAGGGGGCGTCTACGAGCAGTACTTC

V gene: TRBV27
J gene: TRBJ1-4
clone size: NA
D gene: TRBD1
CDR3 protein: CASSPGTGRATNEKLFF
CDR3 DNA: TGTGCCAGCAGTCCGGGGACAGGGCGGGCAACTAATGAAAAACTGTTTTTT

V gene: TRBV4-1
J gene: TRBJ1-3
clone size: NA
D gene: NA
CDR3 protein: CASSQEWGLVANTIYF
CDR3 DNA: TGCGCCAGCAGCCAAGAGTGGGGACTTGTGGCAAACACCATATATTTT

V gene: TRBV9
J gene: TRBJ1-2
clone size: NA
D gene: NA
CDR3 protein: CASSAKTGYGYTF
CDR3 DNA: TGTGCCAGCAGCGCAAAGACAGGCTATGGCTACACCTTC

V gene: TRBV5-6
J gene: TRBJ1-1
clone size: NA
D gene: NA
CDR3 protein: CASTKVGGQNTEAFF
CDR3 DNA: TGTGCCAGCACCAAAGTCGGCGGGCAGAACACTGAAGCTTTCTTT

V gene: TRBV28
J gene: TRBJ2-3
clone size: NA
D gene: NA
CDR3 protein: CATDSASTDTQYF
CDR3 DNA: TGTGCAACGGATAGCGCTAGCACAGATACGCAGTATTTT

V gene: TRBV5-4
J gene: TRBJ1-6
clone size: NA
D gene: NA
CDR3 protein: CASSIQQGSPLHF
CDR3 DNA: TGTGCCAGCAGCATTCAACAGGGCTCACCCCTCCACTTT

V gene: TRBV10-2
J gene: TRBJ1-5
clone size: NA
D gene: NA
CDR3 protein: CASLLEPGGLNQPQHF
CDR3 DNA: TGCGCCAGCCTTCTAGAGCCCGGGGGCCTCAATCAGCCCCAGCATTTT

V gene: TRBV29-1
J gene: TRBJ2-3
clone size: NA
D gene: NA
CDR3 protein: CSVERQGTDTQYF
CDR3 DNA: TGCAGCGTTGAGAGGCAGGGGACGGATACGCAGTATTTT

V gene: TRBV5-1
J gene: TRBJ2-7
clone size: NA
D gene: NA
CDR3 protein: CASSLSPHEQYF
CDR3 DNA: TGCGCCAGCAGCCTCTCCCCCCACGAGCAGTACTTC

V gene: TRBV9
J gene: TRBJ2-5
clone size: NA
D gene: TRBD2
CDR3 protein: CASSVGRGVFQETQYF
CDR3 DNA: TGTGCCAGCAGCGTTGGTCGGGGGGTTTTCCAAGAGACCCAGTACTTC

V gene: TRBV5-1
J gene: TRBJ2-6
clone size: NA
D gene: NA
CDR3 protein: CASSSRGGANVLTF
CDR3 DNA: TGCGCCAGCAGCTCCAGAGGTGGGGCCAACGTCCTGACTTTC

V gene: TRBV5-5
J gene: TRBJ1-1
clone size: NA
D gene: NA
CDR3 protein: CASSLKDMNTEAFF
CDR3 DNA: TGTGCCAGCAGCTTGAAGGACATGAACACTGAAGCTTTCTTT

V gene: TRBV27
J gene: TRBJ1-1
clone size: NA
D gene: NA
CDR3 protein: CASGYREITEAFF
CDR3 DNA: TGTGCCAGCGGCTACAGGGAGATCACTGAAGCTTTCTTT

V gene: TRBV19
J gene: TRBJ1-2
clone size: NA
D gene: NA
CDR3 protein: CASREPPYGYTF
CDR3 DNA: TGTGCCAGTCGGGAGCCACCCTATGGCTACACCTTC

V gene: TRBV5-5
J gene: TRBJ2-7
clone size: NA
D gene: NA
CDR3 protein: CASSYGDGYSYEQYF
CDR3 DNA: TGTGCCAGCAGCTACGGGGACGGATACTCCTACGAGCAGTACTTC

V gene: TRBV5-1
J gene: TRBJ2-7
clone size: NA
D gene: NA
CDR3 protein: CASSLKRDEQYF
CDR3 DNA: TGCGCCAGCAGCTTGAAGAGGGACGAGCAGTACTTC

V gene: TRBV10-3
J gene: TRBJ2-6
clone size: NA
D gene: TRBD1
CDR3 protein: CAISPTGRQGSGANVLTF
CDR3 DNA: TGTGCCATCAGCCCTACAGGAAGACAGGGATCCGGGGCCAACGTCCTGACTTTC

V gene: TRBV6-2/TRBV6-3
J gene: TRBJ1-4
clone size: few
D gene: NA
CDR3 protein: CASSYGQINEKLFF
CDR3 DNA: TGTGCCAGCAGTTATGGACAGATTAATGAAAAACTGTTTTTT

V gene: TRBV12-3/TRBV12-4
J gene: TRBJ2-7
clone size: NA
D gene: NA
CDR3 protein: CASSFSIGYEQYF
CDR3 DNA: TGTGCCAGCAGTTTTTCGATCGGTTACGAGCAGTACTTC

V gene: TRBV12-3/TRBV12-4
J gene: TRBJ1-1
clone size: NA
D gene: NA
CDR3 protein: CASSLQGSNEAFF
CDR3 DNA: TGTGCCAGCAGTTTGCAGGGATCGAATGAAGCTTTCTTT